Listed below are T cell receptor beta chains from one sample, sequenced in a study of blood T cell repertoires in COVID-19. Method: immunoSEQ multiplex PCR; TCRdb's copy keeps in-frame clones and lacks some. Among 300,000 to 400,000 clones listed, 70% to 90% were seen once. The sequencing input was PBMCs or T cells enriched from blood (not recorded which). All receptors derive from a woman aged 40 to 50 with acute COVID-19. Both conserved end residues are part of each CDR3. A D gene is named only where the DNA matches it firmly. Size is omitted from some rows. Given values are once, few, many or a class for expanded clones.

j_call: TRBJ2-1; v_call: TRBV9; clone_size: few; d_call: NA; cdr3_aa: CASSVGIVFHSNEQFF; cdr3_nt: TGTGCCAGCAGCGTAGGAATTGTATTTCACTCAAATGAGCAGTTCTTC
j_call: TRBJ1-2; v_call: TRBV6-5; clone_size: medium-sized; d_call: NA; cdr3_aa: CASLNRPGDYYGYTF; cdr3_nt: TGTGCCAGCCTGAATAGGCCAGGGGATTATTATGGCTACACCTTC
j_call: TRBJ1-2; v_call: TRBV7-2; clone_size: once; d_call: NA; cdr3_aa: CASTFEGRAYTF; cdr3_nt: TGTGCCAGCACCTTCGAGGGGAGGGCCTACACCTTC
j_call: TRBJ2-2; v_call: TRBV12-5; clone_size: NA; d_call: NA; cdr3_aa: CASGLVRGFEGTGELFF; cdr3_nt: TGTGCTAGTGGTTTGGTTCGGGGTTTCGAAGGCACCGGGGAGCTGTTTTTT
j_call: TRBJ2-5; v_call: TRBV13; clone_size: NA; d_call: TRBD2; cdr3_aa: CASSSPILAGETQYF; cdr3_nt: TGTGCCAGCAGCTCACCAATTCTAGCGGGAGAGACCCAGTACTTC
j_call: TRBJ2-7; v_call: TRBV6-1; clone_size: NA; d_call: TRBD1; cdr3_aa: CASSGQGTGSARGYEQYF; cdr3_nt: TGTGCCAGCAGTGGACAGGGGACAGGGTCGGCTAGGGGGTACGAGCAGTACTTC
j_call: TRBJ2-1; v_call: TRBV4-2; clone_size: NA; d_call: TRBD2; cdr3_aa: CASSQDRLAGGLVDEQFF; cdr3_nt: TGTGCCAGCAGCCAAGATAGACTAGCGGGGGGGCTGGTCGATGAGCAGTTCTTC
j_call: TRBJ1-1; v_call: TRBV5-4; clone_size: NA; d_call: TRBD1; cdr3_aa: CASSPGQGAGMNTEAFF; cdr3_nt: TGTGCCAGCAGCCCCGGTCAGGGGGCGGGAATGAACACTGAAGCTTTCTTT
j_call: TRBJ1-1; v_call: TRBV7-9; clone_size: NA; d_call: TRBD1; cdr3_aa: CASSPHRGLAFF; cdr3_nt: TGTGCCAGCAGCCCCCACAGGGGGCTAGCTTTCTTT
j_call: TRBJ1-3; v_call: TRBV4-3; clone_size: once; d_call: NA; cdr3_aa: CASSPGLTGGNTIYF; cdr3_nt: TGCGCCAGCAGCCCAGGACTCACCGGCGGAAACACCATATATTTT
j_call: TRBJ1-6; v_call: TRBV6-5; clone_size: NA; d_call: TRBD1; cdr3_aa: CASRDSDRTLHF; cdr3_nt: TGTGCCAGCAGAGATTCGGACAGGACCCTCCACTTT
j_call: TRBJ2-5; v_call: TRBV21-1; clone_size: NA; d_call: NA; cdr3_aa: CASSKGQGPSQETQYF; cdr3_nt: TGTGCCAGCAGCAAAGGGCAGGGCCCCTCCCAAGAGACCCAGTACTTC
j_call: TRBJ2-2; v_call: TRBV7-2; clone_size: NA; d_call: TRBD1; cdr3_aa: CASSSARQGTGELFF; cdr3_nt: TGTGCCAGCAGCTCGGCCCGACAGGGAACCGGGGAGCTGTTTTTT
j_call: TRBJ1-4; v_call: TRBV28; clone_size: NA; d_call: TRBD1; cdr3_aa: CASIRGQGNEKLFF; cdr3_nt: TGTGCCAGCATTCGTGGACAGGGTAATGAAAAACTGTTTTTT
j_call: TRBJ2-7; v_call: TRBV20-1; clone_size: many; d_call: NA; cdr3_aa: CSASTPRPGSYEQYF; cdr3_nt: TGCAGTGCTAGTACGCCGCGGCCCGGTTCCTACGAGCAGTACTTC
j_call: TRBJ1-1; v_call: TRBV12-3/TRBV12-4; clone_size: NA; d_call: NA; cdr3_aa: CATKQGRVSEAFF; cdr3_nt: TGTGCTACCAAACAGGGACGGGTGTCTGAAGCTTTCTTT
j_call: TRBJ1-1; v_call: TRBV6-2/TRBV6-3; clone_size: NA; d_call: NA; cdr3_aa: CASSYPQGFSNTEAFF; cdr3_nt: TGTGCCAGCAGTTACCCCCAGGGGTTTTCGAACACTGAAGCTTTCTTT
j_call: TRBJ1-2; v_call: TRBV28; clone_size: few; d_call: NA; cdr3_aa: CAIADSLYGYTF; cdr3_nt: TGTGCCATCGCGGACAGCTTATATGGCTACACCTTC
j_call: TRBJ2-3; v_call: TRBV28; clone_size: NA; d_call: NA; cdr3_aa: CASSGRTPSTDTQYF; cdr3_nt: TGTGCCAGCAGTGGCAGGACTCCTAGCACAGATACGCAGTATTTT
j_call: TRBJ1-2; v_call: TRBV5-5; clone_size: few; d_call: NA; cdr3_aa: CASSRDGRNYGYTF; cdr3_nt: TGTGCCAGCAGCCGAGACGGCAGGAACTATGGCTACACCTTC
j_call: TRBJ1-2; v_call: TRBV7-9; clone_size: NA; d_call: TRBD1; cdr3_aa: CASSSDRVRSNYGYTF; cdr3_nt: TGTGCCAGCAGCTCTGACAGGGTGCGATCGAACTATGGCTACACCTTC
j_call: TRBJ2-7; v_call: TRBV7-2; clone_size: NA; d_call: TRBD1; cdr3_aa: CASSGTGQGTLYEQYF; cdr3_nt: TGTGCCAGCAGCGGTACGGGACAGGGGACGCTGTATGAGCAGTACTTC
j_call: TRBJ1-3; v_call: TRBV5-6; clone_size: NA; d_call: TRBD1; cdr3_aa: CASSLEGPRTGLKGNTIYF; cdr3_nt: TGTGCCAGCAGCTTGGAAGGACCTAGGACAGGTTTGAAGGGAAACACCATATATTTT
j_call: TRBJ1-4; v_call: TRBV6-5; clone_size: NA; d_call: TRBD1; cdr3_aa: CASSKQGRTEKLFF; cdr3_nt: TGTGCCAGCAGTAAACAGGGGAGGACTGAAAAACTGTTTTTT
j_call: TRBJ2-2; v_call: TRBV9; clone_size: NA; d_call: TRBD1; cdr3_aa: CASSVLGQMTGELFF; cdr3_nt: TGTGCCAGCAGCGTATTGGGACAGATGACCGGGGAGCTGTTTTTT
j_call: TRBJ1-1; v_call: TRBV6-1; clone_size: few; d_call: TRBD1; cdr3_aa: CASSEIVRQGNRMNTEAFF; cdr3_nt: TGTGCCAGCAGTGAAATAGTGAGACAGGGTAATAGGATGAACACTGAAGCTTTCTTT
j_call: TRBJ2-3; v_call: TRBV7-3; clone_size: NA; d_call: TRBD1; cdr3_aa: CASSLMGTATTDTQYF; cdr3_nt: TGTGCCAGCAGCTTAATGGGGACAGCAACCACAGATACGCAGTATTTT
j_call: TRBJ1-6; v_call: TRBV6-5; clone_size: NA; d_call: NA; cdr3_aa: CASRPVNLYNSPLHF; cdr3_nt: TGTGCTAGTCGTCCCGTCAATTTATATAATTCACCCCTCCACTTT
j_call: TRBJ2-3; v_call: TRBV5-1; clone_size: NA; d_call: NA; cdr3_aa: CASSLGLDHSTDTQYF; cdr3_nt: TGCGCCAGCAGCTTGGGACTAGACCATAGCACAGATACGCAGTATTTT
j_call: TRBJ2-7; v_call: TRBV29-1; clone_size: NA; d_call: TRBD1; cdr3_aa: CSVRRGDRGYEQYF; cdr3_nt: TGCAGCGTCAGGAGGGGGGACAGGGGCTACGAGCAGTACTTC
j_call: TRBJ2-2; v_call: TRBV5-1; clone_size: NA; d_call: NA; cdr3_aa: CASSFGSSTGELFF; cdr3_nt: TGCGCCAGCAGCTTTGGGAGTAGCACCGGGGAGCTGTTTTTT
j_call: TRBJ1-5; v_call: TRBV7-2; clone_size: NA; d_call: NA; cdr3_aa: CASSLVEGLGNQPQHF; cdr3_nt: TGTGCCAGCAGCTTAGTGGAGGGGCTAGGCAATCAGCCCCAGCATTTT
j_call: TRBJ2-2; v_call: TRBV7-8; clone_size: NA; d_call: NA; cdr3_aa: CASSLGPGGLNTGELFF; cdr3_nt: TGTGCCAGCAGCTTAGGGCCTGGGGGCTTGAACACCGGGGAGCTGTTTTTT
j_call: TRBJ2-4; v_call: TRBV19; clone_size: NA; d_call: NA; cdr3_aa: CASSKKRDPGAPSLAKNIQYF; cdr3_nt: TGTGCCAGTAGTAAAAAAAGGGATCCAGGGGCCCCCTCCCTAGCCAAAAACATTCAGTACTTC
j_call: TRBJ1-6; v_call: TRBV5-5; clone_size: few; d_call: TRBD1; cdr3_aa: CASSQNRGDNSPLHF; cdr3_nt: TGTGCCAGCAGCCAGAACAGGGGGGATAATTCACCCCTCCACTTT
j_call: TRBJ2-7; v_call: TRBV6-5; clone_size: NA; d_call: NA; cdr3_aa: CASSYSVLKGSEQYF; cdr3_nt: TGTGCCAGCAGTTACTCGGTCCTGAAGGGGTCCGAGCAGTACTTC
j_call: TRBJ2-5; v_call: TRBV18; clone_size: NA; d_call: NA; cdr3_aa: CASSLDGVETQYF; cdr3_nt: TGTGCCAGCTCACTAGACGGGGTGGAGACCCAGTACTTC
j_call: TRBJ2-2; v_call: TRBV7-2; clone_size: NA; d_call: TRBD2; cdr3_aa: CASRRLAGNTGELFF; cdr3_nt: TGTGCCAGCAGGCGACTAGCGGGAAACACCGGGGAGCTGTTTTTT
j_call: TRBJ2-3; v_call: TRBV4-3; clone_size: NA; d_call: TRBD2; cdr3_aa: CASSQDPSGSGSLYTQYF; cdr3_nt: TGCGCCAGCAGCCAAGACCCGAGCGGGAGTGGAAGTCTATATACGCAGTATTTT
j_call: TRBJ1-1; v_call: TRBV7-9; clone_size: NA; d_call: NA; cdr3_aa: CASSLGRTEANTEAFF; cdr3_nt: TGTGCCAGCAGCTTAGGGAGGACAGAAGCGAACACTGAAGCTTTCTTT
j_call: TRBJ2-1; v_call: TRBV4-2; clone_size: NA; d_call: NA; cdr3_aa: CASSQTRRDTSYNEQFF; cdr3_nt: TGTGCCAGCAGCCAAACGCGAAGAGACACATCCTACAATGAGCAGTTCTTC
j_call: TRBJ1-2; v_call: TRBV10-3; clone_size: NA; d_call: NA; cdr3_aa: CAIATTWGDYGYTF; cdr3_nt: TGTGCCATCGCAACGACCTGGGGGGACTATGGCTACACCTTC
j_call: TRBJ2-5; v_call: TRBV4-2; clone_size: NA; d_call: TRBD1; cdr3_aa: CASSQPGQLETQYF; cdr3_nt: TGTGCCAGCAGCCAACCGGGACAGCTAGAGACCCAGTACTTC
j_call: TRBJ1-3; v_call: TRBV3-1/TRBV3-2; clone_size: NA; d_call: NA; cdr3_aa: CASSQVPYSGNTIYF; cdr3_nt: TGTGCCAGCAGCCAAGTCCCCTACTCTGGAAACACCATATATTTT
j_call: TRBJ1-4; v_call: TRBV2; clone_size: NA; d_call: TRBD1; cdr3_aa: CASSAETGVPFF; cdr3_nt: TGTGCCAGCAGTGCCGAGACAGGGGTTCCGTTTTTT
j_call: TRBJ1-2; v_call: TRBV7-9; clone_size: NA; d_call: NA; cdr3_aa: CASSLRGQNYGYTF; cdr3_nt: TGTGCCAGCAGCTTGCGAGGTCAGAACTATGGCTACACCTTC
j_call: TRBJ1-4; v_call: TRBV2; clone_size: few; d_call: NA; cdr3_aa: CASRGGTNEKLFF; cdr3_nt: TGTGCCAGCAGGGGGGGTACTAATGAAAAACTGTTTTTT
j_call: TRBJ2-3; v_call: TRBV14; clone_size: NA; d_call: NA; cdr3_aa: CASSQLINGDTQYF; cdr3_nt: TGTGCCAGCAGCCAACTTATTAACGGGGATACGCAGTATTTT
j_call: TRBJ2-5; v_call: TRBV5-1; clone_size: NA; d_call: TRBD1; cdr3_aa: CASSQGQGSGETQYF; cdr3_nt: TGCGCCAGCAGCCAAGGACAGGGGTCAGGAGAGACCCAGTACTTC
j_call: TRBJ2-5; v_call: TRBV18; clone_size: NA; d_call: TRBD1; cdr3_aa: CASSPGQGRPHGETQYF; cdr3_nt: TGTGCCAGCTCACCGGGACAGGGCCGGCCGCACGGTGAGACCCAGTACTTC
j_call: TRBJ1-1; v_call: TRBV29-1; clone_size: once; d_call: TRBD1; cdr3_aa: CSVRTGINTEAFF; cdr3_nt: TGCAGCGTGAGGACAGGCATAAACACTGAAGCTTTCTTT
j_call: TRBJ2-5; v_call: TRBV15; clone_size: NA; d_call: TRBD2; cdr3_aa: CATSRGVTLAGFQETQYF; cdr3_nt: TGTGCCACCAGCAGAGGTGTGACACTAGCGGGGTTTCAAGAGACCCAGTACTTC
j_call: TRBJ2-7; v_call: TRBV12-3/TRBV12-4; clone_size: NA; d_call: TRBD1; cdr3_aa: CASRGQGTYEQYF; cdr3_nt: TGTGCCAGCAGGGGACAGGGGACCTACGAGCAGTACTTC
j_call: TRBJ1-4; v_call: TRBV10-3; clone_size: NA; d_call: TRBD1; cdr3_aa: CAISESGTGGLNEKLFF; cdr3_nt: TGTGCCATCAGTGAGTCCGGGACAGGTGGCCTTAATGAAAAACTGTTTTTT
j_call: TRBJ2-7; v_call: TRBV6-2/TRBV6-3; clone_size: NA; d_call: NA; cdr3_aa: CASSYSPVADAFYEQYF; cdr3_nt: TGTGCCAGCAGTTACTCACCCGTAGCGGACGCTTTTTACGAGCAGTACTTC
j_call: TRBJ2-1; v_call: TRBV11-2; clone_size: NA; d_call: NA; cdr3_aa: CASSLGAKSSYNEQFF; cdr3_nt: TGTGCCAGCAGCTTGGGAGCAAAGTCCTCCTACAATGAGCAGTTCTTC